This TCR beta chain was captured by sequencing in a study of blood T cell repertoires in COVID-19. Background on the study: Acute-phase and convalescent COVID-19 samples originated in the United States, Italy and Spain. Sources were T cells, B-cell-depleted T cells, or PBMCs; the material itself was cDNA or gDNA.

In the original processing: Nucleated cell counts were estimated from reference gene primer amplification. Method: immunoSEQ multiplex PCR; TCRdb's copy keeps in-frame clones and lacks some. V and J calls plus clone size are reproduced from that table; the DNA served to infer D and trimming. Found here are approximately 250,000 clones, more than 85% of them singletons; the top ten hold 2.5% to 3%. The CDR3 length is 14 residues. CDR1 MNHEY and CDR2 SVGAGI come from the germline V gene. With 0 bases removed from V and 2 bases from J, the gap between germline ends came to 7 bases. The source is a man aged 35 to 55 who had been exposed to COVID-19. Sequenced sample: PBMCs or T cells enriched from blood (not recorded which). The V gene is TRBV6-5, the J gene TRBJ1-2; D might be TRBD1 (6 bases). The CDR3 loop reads CASSYSQGNYGYTF. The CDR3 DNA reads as TGTGCCAGCAGTTACTCCCAGGGGAACTATGGCTACACCTTC.